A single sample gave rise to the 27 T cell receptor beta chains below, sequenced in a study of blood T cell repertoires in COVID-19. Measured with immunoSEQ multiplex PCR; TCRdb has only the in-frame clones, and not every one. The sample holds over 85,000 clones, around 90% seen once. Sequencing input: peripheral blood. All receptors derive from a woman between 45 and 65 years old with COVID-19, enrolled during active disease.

CDR3 in DNA: TGTGCCAGAAGCCCAGCCGGACAGGCGAACACTGAAGCTTTCTTT. Amino acids: CARSPAGQANTEAFF. V usage is TRBV5-3 and J usage is TRBJ1-1, with 7 positions matching TRBD1. TRBV5-3 is an ORF, with its function uncertain. The CDR3 runs 15 residues. With V trimmed by 4 bases and J by 1 base, 7 bases remained unmatched.

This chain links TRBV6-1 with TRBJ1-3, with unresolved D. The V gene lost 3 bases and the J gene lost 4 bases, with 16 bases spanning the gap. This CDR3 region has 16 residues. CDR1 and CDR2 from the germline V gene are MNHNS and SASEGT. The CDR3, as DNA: TGTGCCAGCAGTGACGCCCGGGCAGAGCGGGGAAACACCATATATTTT. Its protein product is CASSDARAERGNTIYF.

As DNA, the CDR3 is TGTGCCAGCAGCTTTGCTATCGACAATGAGCAGTTCTTC. This gives the protein CASSFAIDNEQFF. The rearrangement links TRBV7-9 to TRBJ2-1, with D unresolved. This CDR3 contains 13 residues. The V and J ends lost 3 bases and 5 bases respectively, with 8 bases between them. Germline assignment: CDR1 SEHNR and CDR2 FQNEAQ (reference sequence).

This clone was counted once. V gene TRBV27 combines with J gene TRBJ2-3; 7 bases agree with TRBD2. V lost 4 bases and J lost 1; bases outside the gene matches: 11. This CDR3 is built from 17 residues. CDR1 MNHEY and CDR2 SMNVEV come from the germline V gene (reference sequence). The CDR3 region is CASSYVMGAGRTDTQYF. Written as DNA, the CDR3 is TGTGCCAGCAGTTACGTCATGGGAGCGGGGCGCACAGATACGCAGTATTTT.

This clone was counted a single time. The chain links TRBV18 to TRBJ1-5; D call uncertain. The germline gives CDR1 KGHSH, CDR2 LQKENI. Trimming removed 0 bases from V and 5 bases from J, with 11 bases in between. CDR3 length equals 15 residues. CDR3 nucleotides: TGTGCCAGCTCACCACCCCCGGGGAGAGATCAGCCCCAGCATTTT. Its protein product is CASSPPPGRDQPQHF.

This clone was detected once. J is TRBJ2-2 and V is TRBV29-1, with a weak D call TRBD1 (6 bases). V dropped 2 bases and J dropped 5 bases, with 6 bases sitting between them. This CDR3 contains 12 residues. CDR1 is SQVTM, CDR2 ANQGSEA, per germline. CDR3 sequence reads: CSVERGTGELFF. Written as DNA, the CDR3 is TGCAGCGTTGAAAGGGGGACCGGGGAGCTGTTTTTT.

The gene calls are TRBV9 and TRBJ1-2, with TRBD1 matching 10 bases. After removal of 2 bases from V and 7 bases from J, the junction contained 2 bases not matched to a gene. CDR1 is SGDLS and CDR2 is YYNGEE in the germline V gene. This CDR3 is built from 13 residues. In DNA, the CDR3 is TGTGCCAGCAGCGTGACAGGGGGCGTTGGCTACACCTTC. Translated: CASSVTGGVGYTF. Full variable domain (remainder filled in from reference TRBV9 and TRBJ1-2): DSGVTQTPKHLITATGQRVTLRCSPRSGDLSVYWYQQSLDQGLQFLIQYYNGEERAKGNILERFSAQQFPDLHSELNLSSLELGDSALYFCASSVTGGVGYTFGSGTRLTVV.

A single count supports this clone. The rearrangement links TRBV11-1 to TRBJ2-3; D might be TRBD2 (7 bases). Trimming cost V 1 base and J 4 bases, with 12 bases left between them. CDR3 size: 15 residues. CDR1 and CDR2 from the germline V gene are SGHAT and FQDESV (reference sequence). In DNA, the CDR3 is TGTGCCAGCAGCTTAGTTGGGGGGGGGCCAGATACGCAGTATTTT. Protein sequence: CASSLVGGGPDTQYF.

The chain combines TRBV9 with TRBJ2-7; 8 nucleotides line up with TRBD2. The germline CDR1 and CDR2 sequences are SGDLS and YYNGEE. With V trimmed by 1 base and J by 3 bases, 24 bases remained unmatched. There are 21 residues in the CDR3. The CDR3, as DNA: TGTGCCAGCAGCGTAAGCCCTGGTGGTCTAGCGGGTGGGATAGGGGACTACGAGCAGTACTTC. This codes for CASSVSPGGLAGGIGDYEQYF.

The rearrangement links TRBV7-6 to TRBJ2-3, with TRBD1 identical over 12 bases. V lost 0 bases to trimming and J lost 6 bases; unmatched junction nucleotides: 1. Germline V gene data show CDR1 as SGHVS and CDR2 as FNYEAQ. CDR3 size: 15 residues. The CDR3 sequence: CASSLAGQGADTQYF. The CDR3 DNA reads TGTGCCAGCAGCTTAGCGGGACAGGGGGCGGATACGCAGTATTTT.

The CDR3 here is CASSQDGTVPGELFF. The CDR3 DNA sequence: TGCGCCAGCAGCCAAGATGGGACAGTACCCGGGGAGCTGTTTTTT. The rearrangement joins TRBV4-1 to TRBJ2-2; TRBD1 agrees at 7 bases. The V and J ends lost 0 bases and 6 bases, in that order; junction bases with no gene match: 4. Germline V gives CDR1 MGHRA, CDR2 YSYEKL. The CDR3 loop spans 15 amino acids.

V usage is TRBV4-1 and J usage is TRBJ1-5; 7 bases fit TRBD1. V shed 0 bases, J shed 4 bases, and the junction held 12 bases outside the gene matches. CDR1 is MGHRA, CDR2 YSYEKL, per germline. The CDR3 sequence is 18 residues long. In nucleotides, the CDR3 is TGCGCCAGCAGCCAAGACCCCTCCGGACAGGAGGTGAATCAGCCCCAGCATTTT. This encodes CASSQDPSGQEVNQPQHF.

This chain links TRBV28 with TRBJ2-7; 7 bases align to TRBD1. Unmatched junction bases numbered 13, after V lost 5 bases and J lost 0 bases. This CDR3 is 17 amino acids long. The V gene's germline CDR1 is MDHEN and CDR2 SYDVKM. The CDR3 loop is CASSVPGQNRFSYEQYF. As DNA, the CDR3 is TGTGCCAGCAGTGTCCCGGGACAGAATAGGTTCTCCTACGAGCAGTACTTC. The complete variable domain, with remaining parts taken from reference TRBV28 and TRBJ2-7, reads DVKVTQSSRYLVKRTGEKVFLECVQDMDHENMFWYRQDPGLGLRLIYFSYDVKMKEKGDIPEGYSVSREKKERFSLILESASTNQTSMYLCASSVPGQNRFSYEQYFGPGTRLTVT.

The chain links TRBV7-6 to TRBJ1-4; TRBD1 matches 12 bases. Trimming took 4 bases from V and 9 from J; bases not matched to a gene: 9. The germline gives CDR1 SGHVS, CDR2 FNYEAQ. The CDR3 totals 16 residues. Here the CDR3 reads CASSSNWGTGGKKLFF. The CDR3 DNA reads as TGTGCCAGCAGCTCAAATTGGGGGACAGGGGGCAAAAAACTGTTTTTT.

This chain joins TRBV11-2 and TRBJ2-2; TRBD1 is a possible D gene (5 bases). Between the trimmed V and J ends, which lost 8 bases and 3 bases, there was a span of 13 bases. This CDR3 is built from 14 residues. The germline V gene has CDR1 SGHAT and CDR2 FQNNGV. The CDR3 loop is CASPDSGYTGELFF. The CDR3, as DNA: TGTGCCAGCCCAGATTCAGGGTACACCGGGGAGCTGTTTTTT.

CDR3 nucleotide sequence: TGTGCCAGCAGCGGGGACAGCAATGAGCAGTTCTTC. Encoded protein: CASSGDSNEQFF. V and J are TRBV9 and TRBJ2-1, with 7 nucleotides matching TRBD1. The CDR3 runs to 12 residues. Germline V gene sequence: CDR1 SGDLS, CDR2 YYNGEE. Trimming at V came to 3 bases and at J to 6 bases, leaving 0 bases not matched to a gene.

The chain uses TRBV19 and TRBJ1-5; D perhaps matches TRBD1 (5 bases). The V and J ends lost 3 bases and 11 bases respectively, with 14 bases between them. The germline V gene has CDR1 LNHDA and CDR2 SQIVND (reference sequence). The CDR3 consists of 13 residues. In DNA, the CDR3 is TGTGCCAGTAGTATTTTACAGGAAGGAGCCCAGCATTTT. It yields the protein CASSILQEGAQHF.

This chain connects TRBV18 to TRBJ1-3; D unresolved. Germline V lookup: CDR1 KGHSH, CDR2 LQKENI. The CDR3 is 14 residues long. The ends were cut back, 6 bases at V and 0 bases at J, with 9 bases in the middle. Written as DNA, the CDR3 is TGTGCCAGCTCCCGGGAGAGCTCTGGAAACACCATATATTTT. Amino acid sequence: CASSRESSGNTIYF.

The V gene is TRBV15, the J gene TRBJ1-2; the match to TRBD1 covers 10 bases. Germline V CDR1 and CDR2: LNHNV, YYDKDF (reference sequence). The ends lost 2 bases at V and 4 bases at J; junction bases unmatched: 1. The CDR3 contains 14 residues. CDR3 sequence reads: CATSRRQGAYGYTF. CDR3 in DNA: TGTGCCACCAGCAGACGACAGGGGGCCTATGGCTACACCTTC.

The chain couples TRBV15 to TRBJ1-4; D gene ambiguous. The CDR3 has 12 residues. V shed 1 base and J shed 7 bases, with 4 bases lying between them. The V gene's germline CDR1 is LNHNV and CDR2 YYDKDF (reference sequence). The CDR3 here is CATSRVLEKLFF. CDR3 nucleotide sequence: TGTGCCACCAGCAGAGTCCTTGAAAAACTGTTTTTT.

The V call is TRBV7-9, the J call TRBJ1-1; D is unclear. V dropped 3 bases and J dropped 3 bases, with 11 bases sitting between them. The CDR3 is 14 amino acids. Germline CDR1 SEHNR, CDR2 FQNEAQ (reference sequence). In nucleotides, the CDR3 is TGTGCCAGCAGCTTTATCCCTCTAGACACTGAAGCTTTCTTT. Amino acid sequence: CASSFIPLDTEAFF.

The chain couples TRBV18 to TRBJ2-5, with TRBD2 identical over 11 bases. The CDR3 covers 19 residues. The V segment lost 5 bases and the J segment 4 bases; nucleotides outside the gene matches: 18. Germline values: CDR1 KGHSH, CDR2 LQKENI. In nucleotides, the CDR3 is TGTGCCAGCTCATCCCGAACACAATCCGGGACTAGCGGTCGAGAGACCCAGTACTTC. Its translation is CASSSRTQSGTSGRETQYF.

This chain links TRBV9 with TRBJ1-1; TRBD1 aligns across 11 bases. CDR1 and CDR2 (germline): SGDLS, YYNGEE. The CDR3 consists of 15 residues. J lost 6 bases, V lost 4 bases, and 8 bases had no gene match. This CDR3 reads CASSPRTGGAAEAFF. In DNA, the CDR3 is TGTGCCAGCAGCCCACGGACAGGGGGCGCGGCTGAAGCTTTCTTT.

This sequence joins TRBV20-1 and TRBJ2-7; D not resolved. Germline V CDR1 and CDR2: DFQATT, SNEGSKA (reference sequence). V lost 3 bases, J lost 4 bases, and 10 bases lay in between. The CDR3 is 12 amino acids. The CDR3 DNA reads TGCAGTGCTAGTGGTGGCCCGTACGAGCAGTACTTC. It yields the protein CSASGGPYEQYF.

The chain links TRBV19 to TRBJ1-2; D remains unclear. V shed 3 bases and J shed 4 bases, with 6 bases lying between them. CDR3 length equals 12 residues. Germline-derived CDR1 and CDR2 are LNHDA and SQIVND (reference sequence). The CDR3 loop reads CASSIASYGYTF. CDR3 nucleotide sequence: TGTGCCAGTAGTATTGCCAGCTATGGCTACACCTTC.

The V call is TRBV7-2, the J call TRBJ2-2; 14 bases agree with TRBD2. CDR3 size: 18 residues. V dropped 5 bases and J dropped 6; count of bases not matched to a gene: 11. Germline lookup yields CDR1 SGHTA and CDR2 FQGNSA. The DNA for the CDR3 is TGTGCCAGCAGCCCCATTGCGACTAGCGGGGGGGCACCCGGGGAGCTGTTTTTT. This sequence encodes CASSPIATSGGAPGELFF.

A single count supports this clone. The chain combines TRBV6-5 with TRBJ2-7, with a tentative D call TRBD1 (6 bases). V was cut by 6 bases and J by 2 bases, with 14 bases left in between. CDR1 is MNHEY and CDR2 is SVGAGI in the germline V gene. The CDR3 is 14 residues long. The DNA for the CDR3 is TGTGCCAGCAGCCCCCTGGACAGCACCTACGAGCAGTACTTC. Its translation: CASSPLDSTYEQYF.